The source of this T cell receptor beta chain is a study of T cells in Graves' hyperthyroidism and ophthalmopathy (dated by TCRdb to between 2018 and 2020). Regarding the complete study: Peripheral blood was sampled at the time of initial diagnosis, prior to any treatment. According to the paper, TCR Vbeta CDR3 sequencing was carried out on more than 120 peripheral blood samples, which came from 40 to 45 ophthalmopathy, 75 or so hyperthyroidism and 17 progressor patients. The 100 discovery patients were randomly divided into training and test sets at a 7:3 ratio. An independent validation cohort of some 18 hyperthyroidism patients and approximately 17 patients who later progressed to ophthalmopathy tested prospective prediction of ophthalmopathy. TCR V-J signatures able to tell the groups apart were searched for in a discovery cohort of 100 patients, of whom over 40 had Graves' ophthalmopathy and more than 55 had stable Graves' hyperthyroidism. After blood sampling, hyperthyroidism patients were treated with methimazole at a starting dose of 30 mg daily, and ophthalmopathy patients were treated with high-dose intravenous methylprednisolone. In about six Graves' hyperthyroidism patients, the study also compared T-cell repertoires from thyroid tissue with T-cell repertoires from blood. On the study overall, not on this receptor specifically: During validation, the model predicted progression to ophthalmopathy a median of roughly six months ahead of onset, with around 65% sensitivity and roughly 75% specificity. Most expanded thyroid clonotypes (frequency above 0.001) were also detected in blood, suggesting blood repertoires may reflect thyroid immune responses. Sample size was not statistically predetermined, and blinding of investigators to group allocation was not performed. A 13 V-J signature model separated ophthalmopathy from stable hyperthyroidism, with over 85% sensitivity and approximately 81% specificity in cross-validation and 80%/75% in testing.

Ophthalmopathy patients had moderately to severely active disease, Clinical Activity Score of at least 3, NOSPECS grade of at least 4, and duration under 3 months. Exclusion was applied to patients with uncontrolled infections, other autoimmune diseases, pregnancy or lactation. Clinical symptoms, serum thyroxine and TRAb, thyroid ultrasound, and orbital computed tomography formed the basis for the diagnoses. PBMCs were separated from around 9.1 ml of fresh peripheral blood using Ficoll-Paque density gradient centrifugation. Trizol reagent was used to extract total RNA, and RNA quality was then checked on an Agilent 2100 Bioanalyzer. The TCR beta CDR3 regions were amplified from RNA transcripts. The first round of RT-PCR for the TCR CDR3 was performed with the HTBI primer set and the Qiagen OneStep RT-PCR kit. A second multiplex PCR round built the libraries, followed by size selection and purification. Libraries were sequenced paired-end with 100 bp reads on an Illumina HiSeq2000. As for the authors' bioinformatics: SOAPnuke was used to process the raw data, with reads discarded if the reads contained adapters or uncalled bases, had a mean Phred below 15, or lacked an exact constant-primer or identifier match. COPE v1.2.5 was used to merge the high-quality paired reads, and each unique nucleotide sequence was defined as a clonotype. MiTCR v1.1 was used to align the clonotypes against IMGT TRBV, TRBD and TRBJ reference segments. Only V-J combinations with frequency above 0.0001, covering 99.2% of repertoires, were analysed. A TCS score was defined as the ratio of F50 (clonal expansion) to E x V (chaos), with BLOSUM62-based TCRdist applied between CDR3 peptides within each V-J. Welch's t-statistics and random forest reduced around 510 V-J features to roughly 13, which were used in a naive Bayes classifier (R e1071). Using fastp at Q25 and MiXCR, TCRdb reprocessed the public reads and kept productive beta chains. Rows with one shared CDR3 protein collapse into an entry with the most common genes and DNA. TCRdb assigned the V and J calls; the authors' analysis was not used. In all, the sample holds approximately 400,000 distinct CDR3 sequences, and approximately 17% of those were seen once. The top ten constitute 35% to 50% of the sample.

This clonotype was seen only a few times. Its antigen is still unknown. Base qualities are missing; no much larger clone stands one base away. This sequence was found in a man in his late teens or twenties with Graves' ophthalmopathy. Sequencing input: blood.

The CDR3 amino acid sequence is: CSRTALPGLAGYTDTQYF. The DNA reads TGCAGTCGGACTGCGCTCCCGGGACTAGCGGGGTACACAGATACGCAGTATTTT. The rearranged chain carries TRBV20-1 and TRBJ2-3; the central 13 bases match TRBD2. Compared with germline, V lacks 8 bases and J lacks 2 bases; bases without a gene match: 16. CDR1 and CDR2, per the germline V gene (reference sequence), are DFQATT and SNEGSKA. The CDR3 runs 18 amino acids, cysteine and phenylalanine included. CDR3 DNA is the only sequence kept; it has 54 bases, read in frame from the first base.